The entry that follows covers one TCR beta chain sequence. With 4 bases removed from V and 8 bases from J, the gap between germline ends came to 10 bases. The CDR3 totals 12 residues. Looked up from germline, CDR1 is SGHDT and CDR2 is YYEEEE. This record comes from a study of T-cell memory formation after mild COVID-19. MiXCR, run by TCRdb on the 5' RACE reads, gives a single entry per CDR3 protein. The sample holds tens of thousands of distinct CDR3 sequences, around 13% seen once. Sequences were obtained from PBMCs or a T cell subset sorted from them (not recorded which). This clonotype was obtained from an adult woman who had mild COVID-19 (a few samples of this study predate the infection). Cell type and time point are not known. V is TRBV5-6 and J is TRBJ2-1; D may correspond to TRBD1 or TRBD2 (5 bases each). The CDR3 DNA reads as TGTGCCAGCAGCACAGGACTTGATGAGCAGTTCTTC. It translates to CASSTGLDEQFF.